The 10 T cell receptor beta chains in this list originate from one sample, sequenced in a study of cytomegalovirus exposure and HLA in healthy donors (TCRdb year 2017). Libraries were made using the immunoSEQ multiplex PCR assay. The multiplex PCR relied on a mix of 60 forward primers for TCR Vbeta segments and 13 reverse primers for TCR Jbeta segments. Held by TCRdb, this immuneACCESS table contains in-frame sequences only and omits some clones. Under half of the omission traces to an unresolved V gene where checked; the cause of the rest is unknown. The sample profile shows just under 95,000 clones; about four fifths of them were found once. The leading ten clones occupy 9% to 12% of the sample. The sequenced sample was PBMCs. The receptor source for this set is a human donor in good health.

This clone was seen only a few times. The genes are TRBV4-1 and TRBJ1-4, with a possible D match to TRBD1 (5 bases). Germline values: CDR1 MGHRA, CDR2 YSYEKL. V lost 1 base and J lost 8, with 14 bases in between. This CDR3 comprises 15 residues. CDR3 residues: CASSQVGQRREKLFF. The DNA of the CDR3 is TGCGCCAGCAGCCAAGTGGGGCAGAGAAGGGAAAAACTGTTTTTT.

The chain has TRBV5-4 and TRBJ2-1; 12 bases match TRBD2. This CDR3 spans 17 amino acids. Trimming removed 4 bases from V and 2 bases from J; junction bases left unmatched: 7. CDR1 and CDR2 (germline): SGHNT, YYREEE (reference sequence). The CDR3 spells CASSPTSGGRTYNEQFF. CDR3 nucleotides: TGTGCCAGCAGCCCTACTAGCGGGGGGCGAACCTACAATGAGCAGTTCTTC.

This clone has a handful of counts. This rearrangement joins TRBV21-1 to TRBJ2-7; the D call of TRBD1 is as the table states it, not checked on the DNA. TRBV21-1 corresponds to a pseudogene. The CDR3 is made up of 14 amino acids. The CDR3 region is CASSKQGIAYEQYF. For the CDR3, the DNA is TGTGCCAGCAGCAAACAGGGGATCGCCTACGAGCAGTACTTC.

This sequence joins TRBV7-2 and TRBJ2-1, with 7 nucleotides matching TRBD1. Germline-derived CDR1 and CDR2 are SGHTA and FQGNSA. V trimming: 5 bases; J trimming: 10 bases; junction bases outside the gene matches: 8. This CDR3 comprises 13 residues. CDR3 in amino acids: CASSPRQGIEQFF. The DNA for the CDR3 is TGTGCCAGCAGCCCCCGACAGGGCATAGAGCAGTTCTTC.

This clone was seen a handful of times. V is TRBV7-2 and J is TRBJ1-5, with no clear D. The CDR3 is 13 amino acids. Germline CDR1 SGHTA, CDR2 FQGNSA. Trimming left V 1 base short and J 4 bases short, with 5 bases between. The CDR3 nucleotides are TGTGCCAGCAGCTTAGGGGCTAATCAGCCCCAGCATTTT. Its protein is CASSLGANQPQHF.

The genes are TRBV7-9 and TRBJ1-2, with a possible D match to TRBD1 (5 bases). The germline CDR1 and CDR2 sequences are SEHNR and FQNEAQ (reference sequence). This CDR3 comprises 11 residues. Trimming removed 3 bases from V and 7 bases from J, with 6 bases in between. The CDR3 sequence: CASSLGGGYTF. DNA of the CDR3: TGTGCCAGCAGCTTGGGGGGTGGCTACACCTTC.

The chain recombines TRBV18 with TRBJ1-5, with TRBD1 matching 10 bases. Germline V CDR1 and CDR2: KGHSH, LQKENI. This CDR3 is 16 amino acids long. V gave up 0 bases and J gave up 3 bases; unmatched junction bases: 2. The CDR3 sequence: CASSPPGTGDNQPQHF. Here the CDR3 DNA reads TGTGCCAGCTCACCACCGGGGACAGGGGACAATCAGCCCCAGCATTTT. Full variable domain (missing parts from reference TRBV18 and TRBJ1-5): NAGVMQNPRHLVRRRGQEARLRCSPMKGHSHVYWYRQLPEEGLKFMVYLQKENIIDESGMPKERFSAEFPKEGPSILRIQQVVRGDSAAYFCASSPPGTGDNQPQHFGDGTRLSIL.

The table lists this clone with a count of one. This rearrangement joins TRBV18 to TRBJ2-1, with D tentatively TRBD2 (6 bases). Trimming took off 3 bases at V and 6 bases at J, with 18 bases between the two ends. Germline V gene data show CDR1 as KGHSH and CDR2 as LQKENI. The CDR3 loop spans 16 amino acids. CDR3 sequence (DNA): TGTGCCAGCTCACCCCCCAGTTCGGCGGGGATCAATGAGCAGTTCTTC. Translation gives CASSPPSSAGINEQFF.

This clone was seen more than once but under ten times. The chain is built from TRBV27 and TRBJ2-7, with 7 bases that match TRBD1. V lost 10 bases, J lost 0 bases, and 6 bases stayed unmatched. CDR1 and CDR2 (germline): MNHEY, SMNVEV (reference sequence). This CDR3 spans 13 amino acids. The CDR3 sequence: CATTGAGSYEQYF. The CDR3 DNA reads TGTGCCACTACAGGGGCCGGCTCCTACGAGCAGTACTTC.

This clone was seen only once. The chain links TRBV7-2 to TRBJ1-5; D call uncertain. This CDR3 is built from 15 residues. V lost 4 bases and J 2 bases, leaving 12 bases between the germline ends. Germline V gene lookup returns CDR1 SGHTA and CDR2 FQGNSA. CDR3 sequence (DNA): TGTGCCAGCAGCTCCGGGTCCGCGGGCAATCAGCCCCAGCATTTT. This sequence encodes CASSSGSAGNQPQHF.